These 21 T cell receptor beta chains came from one sample sequenced in a study of shared T cell receptors in the human thymus. Measured with immunoSEQ multiplex PCR; TCRdb has only the in-frame clones, and not every one. The data show about 610,000 clones, with over 75% seen just once and about 0.01% held by the top ten. The data also belong to a second study, concerning human thymus T cells.

The sequencing input was thymocytes. These receptors were taken from a boy under two years old with a congenital heart defect.

V usage is TRBV27 and J usage is TRBJ2-7; no firm D call. Trimming removed 5 bases from V and 2 bases from J, with 19 bases in between. Per germline, CDR1 MNHEY and CDR2 SMNVEV (reference sequence). This CDR3 comprises 16 residues. In nucleotides, the CDR3 is TGTGCCAGCAGTCCAATAGAGCCTCAGGATCCCTACGAGCAGTACTTC. Translating gives CASSPIEPQDPYEQYF.

This CDR3 is CSVEESEWAPGNEQFF. As DNA, the CDR3 is TGCAGCGTTGAAGAATCCGAGTGGGCCCCTGGGAATGAGCAGTTCTTC. This chain joins TRBV29-1 and TRBJ2-1; D is undetermined. The germline V gene encodes CDR1 SQVTM and CDR2 ANQGSEA. The CDR3 is 16 residues long. The V and J ends lost 0 bases and 7 bases respectively, with 19 bases between them.

The rearrangement joins TRBV2 to TRBJ2-7; tentative D call: TRBD1 (6 bases). The V end was cut by 6 bases, the J end by 2 bases, with 11 bases between. This CDR3 contains 13 residues. Germline loops: CDR1 SNHLY, CDR2 FYNNEI. CDR3 sequence: CASRGQGPYEQYF. The CDR3 region has the DNA TGTGCCAGCAGAGGGCAGGGGCCCTACGAGCAGTACTTC.

The chain combines TRBV7-8 with TRBJ2-7; the D gene is possibly TRBD2 (5 bases). Germline CDR1 SGHVS, CDR2 FQNEAQ. V was pared by 2 bases and J by 2 bases, with 10 bases between. This CDR3 region has 14 residues. The CDR3 bases are TGTGCCAGCAGCTTACTGGGAGAGACCTACGAGCAGTACTTC. It encodes CASSLLGETYEQYF.

This clone was recorded only once. This chain links TRBV28 with TRBJ2-7; TRBD2 agrees at 7 bases. CDR3 length: 14 amino acids. Germline lookup yields CDR1 MDHEN and CDR2 SYDVKM. The V and J ends lost 1 base and 2 bases, in that order; junction bases with no gene match: 2. CDR3: CASSLSTSAYEQYF. In DNA, the CDR3 is TGTGCCAGCAGTTTATCTACTAGCGCCTACGAGCAGTACTTC.

The rearrangement links TRBV9 to TRBJ2-1; D may be TRBD2 (6 bases). The germline V gene encodes CDR1 SGDLS and CDR2 YYNGEE. The CDR3 sequence is 16 residues long. Trimming left V 0 bases short and J 5 bases short, with 15 bases between. The CDR3 DNA is TGTGCCAGCAGCGTAGAGGAGGGAGCGAGGGACAATGAGCAGTTCTTC. This sequence encodes CASSVEEGARDNEQFF. Together with reference TRBV9 and TRBJ2-1, the CDR3 gives the full variable domain: DSGVTQTPKHLITATGQRVTLRCSPRSGDLSVYWYQQSLDQGLQFLIQYYNGEERAKGNILERFSAQQFPDLHSELNLSSLELGDSALYFCASSVEEGARDNEQFFGPGTRLTVL.

The CDR3 reads CASSLRGTEAFF. The CDR3 nucleotides read TGTGCCAGCAGCTTGCGGGGTACTGAAGCTTTCTTT. The chain joins TRBV5-6 to TRBJ1-1; no clear D gene. The CDR3 is 12 residues long. V was cut by 1 base and J by 5 bases, with 6 bases left in between. Looked up from germline, CDR1 is SGHDT and CDR2 is YYEEEE.

The chain combines TRBV27 with TRBJ1-1; the D is unclear. This CDR3 is built from 14 residues. V dropped 4 bases and J dropped 2 bases, with 11 bases sitting between them. Germline V gene sequence: CDR1 MNHEY, CDR2 SMNVEV (reference sequence). The CDR3 nucleotides read TGTGCCAGCAGTTCAACTATCCCTAACACTGAAGCTTTCTTT. Its translation is CASSSTIPNTEAFF.

The CDR3 region has the DNA TGTGCCAGCAGCGCCCGGCGGGGCACCTACGAGCAGTACTTC. Encoded protein: CASSARRGTYEQYF. V and J are TRBV27 and TRBJ2-7, with a tentative D call TRBD2 (6 bases). The germline V and J ends were trimmed by 6 bases and 2 bases, with 14 bases remaining between them. Germline-derived CDR1 and CDR2 are MNHEY and SMNVEV (reference sequence). The CDR3 spans 14 residues.

This clone appeared a few times. V is TRBV21-1 and J is TRBJ2-7; the table gives TRBD1 as D, unverified against the DNA. TRBV21-1 has pseudogene status. CDR3 size: 14 residues. The CDR3 region has the DNA TGTGCCAGCAGACCCGGAGGGACAGGCTACGAGCAGTACTTC. As protein: CASRPGGTGYEQYF.

The rearrangement uses TRBV5-1 and TRBJ2-3; 10 bases agree with TRBD2. Trimming took 1 base from V and 2 from J; bases not matched to a gene: 7. The CDR3 loop spans 17 amino acids. Germline loops: CDR1 SGHRS, CDR2 YFSETQ. The CDR3 DNA reads as TGCGCCAGCAGCTTGATCCAGACTAGCGGGCACACAGATACGCAGTATTTT. Translated, it gives CASSLIQTSGHTDTQYF. Full variable domain (outside the CDR3, taken from reference TRBV5-1 and TRBJ2-3): KAGVTQTPRYLIKTRGQQVTLSCSPISGHRSVSWYQQTPGQGLQFLFEYFSETQRNKGNFPGRFSGRQFSNSRSEMNVSTLELGDSALYLCASSLIQTSGHTDTQYFGPGTRLTVL.

The table lists this clone with a few counts. This chain joins TRBV4-2 and TRBJ1-5, with a tentative D call TRBD1 (6 bases). Germline loops: CDR1 LGHNA, CDR2 YNFKEQ. The CDR3 is 14 amino acids. The germline V and J ends were trimmed by 4 bases and 4 bases, with 11 bases remaining between them. CDR3 nucleotides: TGTGCCAGCAGCCCGGGGCAGGGGAATCAGCCCCAGCATTTT. It specifies CASSPGQGNQPQHF.

The genes are TRBV7-9 and TRBJ2-3; 7 nucleotides line up with TRBD1. Trimming at V came to 1 base and at J to 3 bases, leaving 4 bases not matched to a gene. The CDR3 totals 15 residues. Germline-derived CDR1 and CDR2 are SEHNR and FQNEAQ (reference sequence). CDR3 DNA sequence: TGTGCCAGCAGCTTAGGAAACAGGGGAACAGATACGCAGTATTTT. It translates to CASSLGNRGTDTQYF. The full variable domain, in which reference TRBV7-9 and TRBJ2-3 provide the parts outside the CDR3, is DTGVSQNPRHKITKRGQNVTFRCDPISEHNRLYWYRQTLGQGPEFLTYFQNEAQLEKSRLLSDRFSAERPKGSFSTLEIQRTEQGDSAMYLCASSLGNRGTDTQYFGPGTRLTVL.

This clone occurred once. CDR3 nucleotide sequence: TGTGCCAGCAGTCCTTCGTTTTCCGGGAACACTGAAGCTTTCTTT. Translation: CASSPSFSGNTEAFF. The chain links TRBV6-5 to TRBJ1-1; D uncertain. The CDR3 sequence is 15 residues long. The germline V gene has CDR1 MNHEY and CDR2 SVGAGI. V lost 5 bases, J lost 1 base, and 14 bases lay in between.

This chain uses TRBV4-3 with TRBJ2-3; 8 bases map to TRBD2. The CDR3 extends over 16 amino acids. After removal of 0 bases from V and 4 bases from J, the junction contained 6 bases not matched to a gene. Germline V gene data show CDR1 as LGHNA and CDR2 as YSLEER. In DNA form, the CDR3 reads TGCGCCAGCAGCCAAGAGGTTTGGCGGGGGGCAGATACGCAGTATTTT. Protein: CASSQEVWRGADTQYF.

This clone appeared a single time. The rearrangement uses TRBV25-1 and TRBJ2-5; 7 bases are shared with TRBD1. V shed 2 bases, J shed 1 base, and the junction held 4 bases outside the gene matches. This CDR3 is 15 amino acids long. The germline gives CDR1 MGHDK, CDR2 SYGVNS. The CDR3 coding sequence is TGTGCCAGCAGTGAACCCGACAGGGTCCAAGAGACCCAGTACTTC. This encodes CASSEPDRVQETQYF.

Of note for this clone: At the DNA level, this CDR3 is encoded by other sequences in the same sample as well. V and J are TRBV5-1 and TRBJ2-5; tentative D call: TRBD2 (6 bases). The CDR3 is 14 residues long. Per the germline V gene, CDR1 is SGHRS and CDR2 is YFSETQ. V lost 0 bases to trimming and J lost 4 bases, with 10 bases between them. The CDR3 DNA reads as TGCGCCAGCAGCTTGGCCGGGGGTGGAGAGACCCAGTACTTC. This gives the protein CASSLAGGGETQYF.

A few counts support this clone. The chain couples TRBV5-8 to TRBJ2-1; 10 bases fit TRBD2. With 3 bases clipped from V and 9 bases from J, the junction kept 6 bases outside the gene matches. Germline values: CDR1 SGHTS, CDR2 YDEGEE. The CDR3 length is 14 residues. For the CDR3, the DNA is TGTGCCAGCAGCTGGGCTAGCGGGAGAGGTGAGCAGTTCTTC. Translation: CASSWASGRGEQFF.

The V and J genes are TRBV21-1 and TRBJ1-1; the table gives TRBD1 as D, unverified against the DNA. TRBV21-1 is classified as a pseudogene. The CDR3 is 15 residues long. The CDR3 DNA reads TGTGCCAGCACCCAGGGGGAAGGGAACAACACTGAAGCTTTCTTT. Amino acids: CASTQGEGNNTEAFF.

The rearrangement links TRBV7-9 to TRBJ2-3; 7 positions agree with TRBD1. Germline CDR1 SEHNR, CDR2 FQNEAQ (reference sequence). V was pared by 4 bases and J by 4 bases, with 8 bases of the junction left unmatched. The CDR3 loop spans 15 amino acids. For the CDR3, the DNA is TGTGCCAGCAGCTCGCTGCCAGGGGGAGCAGATACGCAGTATTTT. As protein: CASSSLPGGADTQYF.

The chain employs TRBV7-6 and TRBJ2-1; 8 bases map to TRBD2. This CDR3 region has 18 residues. Germline values: CDR1 SGHVS, CDR2 FNYEAQ. J gave up 0 bases and V 5 bases, and 12 bases lay outside the gene matches. The CDR3: CASSLTTSGAFSYNEQFF. DNA of the CDR3: TGTGCCAGCAGCCTAACCACTAGCGGCGCCTTCTCCTACAATGAGCAGTTCTTC.